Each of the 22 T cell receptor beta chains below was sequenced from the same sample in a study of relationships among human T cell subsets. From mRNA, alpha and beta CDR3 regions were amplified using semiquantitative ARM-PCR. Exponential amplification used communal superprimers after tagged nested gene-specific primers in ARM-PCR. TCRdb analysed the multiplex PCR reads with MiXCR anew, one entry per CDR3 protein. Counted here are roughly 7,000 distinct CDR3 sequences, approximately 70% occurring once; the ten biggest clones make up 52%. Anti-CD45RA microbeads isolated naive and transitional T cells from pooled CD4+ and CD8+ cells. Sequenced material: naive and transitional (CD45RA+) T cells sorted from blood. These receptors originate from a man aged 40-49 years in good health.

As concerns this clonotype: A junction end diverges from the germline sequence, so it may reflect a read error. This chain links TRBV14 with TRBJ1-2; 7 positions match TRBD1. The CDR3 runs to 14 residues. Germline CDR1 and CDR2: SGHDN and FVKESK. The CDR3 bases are TGCGCCAGCAGCCTGACAGGGTTGAGCTATGGCTACACCTTC. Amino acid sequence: CASSLTGLSYGYTF.

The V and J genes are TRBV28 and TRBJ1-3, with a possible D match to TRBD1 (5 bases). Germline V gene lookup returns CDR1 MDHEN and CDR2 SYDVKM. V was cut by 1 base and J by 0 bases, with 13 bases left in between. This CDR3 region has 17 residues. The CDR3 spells CASSLLAGQSSGNTIYF. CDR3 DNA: TGTGCCAGCAGTTTATTGGCAGGGCAGAGCTCTGGAAACACCATATATTTT.

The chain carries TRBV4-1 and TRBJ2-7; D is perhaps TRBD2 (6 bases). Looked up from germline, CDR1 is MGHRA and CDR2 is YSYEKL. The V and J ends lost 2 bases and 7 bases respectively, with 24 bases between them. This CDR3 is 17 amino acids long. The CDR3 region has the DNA TGCGCCAGCAGCCAAACAATTTTGCCCGGAGGGCCTCGGGAGCAGTACTTC. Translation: CASSQTILPGGPREQYF.

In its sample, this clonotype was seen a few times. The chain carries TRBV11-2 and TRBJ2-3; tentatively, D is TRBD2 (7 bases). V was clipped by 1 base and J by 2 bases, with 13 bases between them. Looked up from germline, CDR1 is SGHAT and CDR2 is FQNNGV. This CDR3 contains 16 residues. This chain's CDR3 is CASSLGGAGATDTQYF. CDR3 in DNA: TGTGCCAGCAGCTTAGGAGGTGCGGGGGCCACAGATACGCAGTATTTT.

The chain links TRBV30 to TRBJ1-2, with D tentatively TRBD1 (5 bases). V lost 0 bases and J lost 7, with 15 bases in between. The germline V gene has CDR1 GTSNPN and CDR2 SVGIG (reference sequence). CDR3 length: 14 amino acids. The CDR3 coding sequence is TGTGCCTGGAGTGTACATCTTCGGGGGATTGGCTACACCTTC. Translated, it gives CAWSVHLRGIGYTF.

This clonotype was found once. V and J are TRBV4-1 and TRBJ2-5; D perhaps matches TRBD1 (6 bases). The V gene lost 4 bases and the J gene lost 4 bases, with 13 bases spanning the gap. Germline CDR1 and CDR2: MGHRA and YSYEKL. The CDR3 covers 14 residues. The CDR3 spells CASSRQQGRETQYF. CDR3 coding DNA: TGCGCCAGCAGCCGGCAACAGGGAAGAGAGACCCAGTACTTC.

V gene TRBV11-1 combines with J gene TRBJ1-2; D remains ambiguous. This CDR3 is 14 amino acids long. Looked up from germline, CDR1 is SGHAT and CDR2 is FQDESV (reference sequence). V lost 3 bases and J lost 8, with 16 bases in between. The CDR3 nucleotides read TGTGCCAGCAGCTTGTCCATCGACGGGTCCGGCTACACCTTC. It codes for CASSLSIDGSGYTF.

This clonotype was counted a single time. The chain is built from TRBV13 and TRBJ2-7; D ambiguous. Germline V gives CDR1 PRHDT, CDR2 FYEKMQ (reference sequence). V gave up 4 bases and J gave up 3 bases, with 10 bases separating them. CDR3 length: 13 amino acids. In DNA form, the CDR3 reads TGTGCCAGCAGCTCTACTGATAACTACGAGCAGTACTTC. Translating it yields CASSSTDNYEQYF. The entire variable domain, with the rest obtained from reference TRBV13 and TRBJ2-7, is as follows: AAGVIQSPRHLIKEKRETATLKCYPIPRHDTVYWYQQGPGQDPQFLISFYEKMQSDKGSIPDRFSAQQFSDYHSELNMSSLELGDSALYFCASSSTDNYEQYFGPGTRLTVT.

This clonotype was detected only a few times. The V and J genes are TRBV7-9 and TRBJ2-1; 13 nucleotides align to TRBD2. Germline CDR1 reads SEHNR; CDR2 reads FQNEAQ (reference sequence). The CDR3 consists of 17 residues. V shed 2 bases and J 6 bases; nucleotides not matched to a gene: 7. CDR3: CASSLSTGTSGTNEQFF. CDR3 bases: TGTGCCAGCAGCTTATCGACCGGGACTAGCGGGACCAATGAGCAGTTCTTC.

The CDR3 here is CASSLGLAGRYDEQYF. The CDR3 region has the DNA TGTGCCAGCAGCTTAGGCCTAGCGGGACGATACGACGAGCAGTACTTC. The chain carries TRBV13 and TRBJ2-7; TRBD2 agrees at 9 bases. Germline CDR1 reads PRHDT; CDR2 reads FYEKMQ (reference sequence). V lost 0 bases and J lost 5; bases outside the gene matches: 8. The CDR3 runs to 16 residues.

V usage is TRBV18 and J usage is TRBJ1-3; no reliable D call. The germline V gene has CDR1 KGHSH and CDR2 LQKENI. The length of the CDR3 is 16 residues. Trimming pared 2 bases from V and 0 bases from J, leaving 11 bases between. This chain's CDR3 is CASSPNGQNSGNTIYF. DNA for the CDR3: TGTGCCAGCTCACCAAACGGGCAGAACTCTGGAAACACCATATATTTT. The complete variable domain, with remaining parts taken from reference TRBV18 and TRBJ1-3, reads NAGVMQNPRHLVRRRGQEARLRCSPMKGHSHVYWYRQLPEEGLKFMVYLQKENIIDESGMPKERFSAEFPKEGPSILRIQQVVRGDSAAYFCASSPNGQNSGNTIYFGEGSWLTVV.

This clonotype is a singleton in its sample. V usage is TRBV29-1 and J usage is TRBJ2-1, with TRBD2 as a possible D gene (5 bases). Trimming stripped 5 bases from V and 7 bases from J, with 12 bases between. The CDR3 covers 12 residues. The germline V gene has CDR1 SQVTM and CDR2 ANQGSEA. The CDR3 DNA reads TGCAGCGTTCCTGACTACCATAATGAGCAGTTCTTC. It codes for CSVPDYHNEQFF.

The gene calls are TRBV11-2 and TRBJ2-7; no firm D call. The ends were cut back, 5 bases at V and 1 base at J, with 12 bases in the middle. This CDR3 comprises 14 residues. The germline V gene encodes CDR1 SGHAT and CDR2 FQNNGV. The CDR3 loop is CASSHPGPSYEQYF. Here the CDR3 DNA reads TGTGCCAGCAGCCATCCCGGGCCATCCTACGAGCAGTACTTC.

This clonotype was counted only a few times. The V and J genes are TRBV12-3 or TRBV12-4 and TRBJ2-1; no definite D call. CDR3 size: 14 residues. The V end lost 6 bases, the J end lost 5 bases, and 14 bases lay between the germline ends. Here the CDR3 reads CASSVLPPHNEQFF. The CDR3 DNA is TGTGCCAGCAGCGTTCTCCCCCCGCACAATGAGCAGTTCTTC.

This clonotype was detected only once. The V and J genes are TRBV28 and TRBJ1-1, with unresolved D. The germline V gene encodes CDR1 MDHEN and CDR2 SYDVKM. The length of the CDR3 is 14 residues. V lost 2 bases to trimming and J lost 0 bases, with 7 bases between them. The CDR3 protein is CASSLAGVNTEAFF. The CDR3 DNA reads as TGTGCCAGCAGTTTAGCTGGGGTGAACACTGAAGCTTTCTTT.

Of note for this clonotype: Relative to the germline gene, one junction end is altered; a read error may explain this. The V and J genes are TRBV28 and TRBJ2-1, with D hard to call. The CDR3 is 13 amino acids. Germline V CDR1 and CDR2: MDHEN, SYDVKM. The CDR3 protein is CASSLSSSNEQFF. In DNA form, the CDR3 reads TGTGCCAGCAGTTTATCTTCCTCCAATGAGCAGTTCTTC.

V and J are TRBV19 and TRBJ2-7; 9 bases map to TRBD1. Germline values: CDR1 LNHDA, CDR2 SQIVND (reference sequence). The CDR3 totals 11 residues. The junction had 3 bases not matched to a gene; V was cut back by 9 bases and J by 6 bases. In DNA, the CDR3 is TGTGCCAGCGGACAGGGGTCCGAGCAGTACTTC. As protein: CASGQGSEQYF.

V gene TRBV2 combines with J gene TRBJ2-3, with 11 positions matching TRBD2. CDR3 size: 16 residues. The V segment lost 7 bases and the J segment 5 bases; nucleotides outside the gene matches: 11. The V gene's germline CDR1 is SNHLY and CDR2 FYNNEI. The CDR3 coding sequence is TGTGCCAGCACTACCACACTAGCGGGAGTGGTAGATACGCAGTATTTT. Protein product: CASTTTLAGVVDTQYF.

The CDR3 sequence: CASSLVFHGPDTQYF. CDR3 in DNA: TGTGCCAGCAGCTTAGTGTTTCACGGTCCAGATACGCAGTATTTT. The rearrangement uses TRBV11-2 and TRBJ2-3; D gene uncertain. From germline, CDR1 is SGHAT and CDR2 FQNNGV. The V gene lost 1 base and the J gene lost 4 bases, with 12 bases spanning the gap. The CDR3 sequence is 15 residues long.

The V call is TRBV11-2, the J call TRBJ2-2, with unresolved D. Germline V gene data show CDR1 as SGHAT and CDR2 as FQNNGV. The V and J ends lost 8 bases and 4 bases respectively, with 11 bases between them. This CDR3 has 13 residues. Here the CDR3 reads CASQSRTTGELFF. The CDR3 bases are TGTGCCAGCCAATCTCGAACCACCGGGGAGCTGTTTTTT.

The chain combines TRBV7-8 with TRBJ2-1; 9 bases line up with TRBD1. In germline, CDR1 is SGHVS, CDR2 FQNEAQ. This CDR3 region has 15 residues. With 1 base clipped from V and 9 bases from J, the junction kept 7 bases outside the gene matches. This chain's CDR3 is CASSLGTGERGEQFF. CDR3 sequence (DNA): TGTGCCAGCAGCTTAGGGACAGGGGAAAGAGGTGAGCAGTTCTTC. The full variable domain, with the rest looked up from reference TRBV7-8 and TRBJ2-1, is GAGVSQSPRYKVAKRGQDVALRCDPISGHVSLFWYQQALGQGPEFLTYFQNEAQLDKSGLPSDRFFAERPEGSVSTLKIQRTQQEDSAVYLCASSLGTGERGEQFFGPGTRLTVL.

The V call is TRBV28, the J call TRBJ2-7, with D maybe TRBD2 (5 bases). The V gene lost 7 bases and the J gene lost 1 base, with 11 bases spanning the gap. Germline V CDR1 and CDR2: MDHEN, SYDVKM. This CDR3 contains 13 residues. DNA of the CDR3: TGTGCCAGCACCACCCGGGGTTCCTACGAGCAGTACTTC. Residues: CASTTRGSYEQYF.